This TCR beta chain stems from a study of beta chain features in type 1 diabetes. Findings and caveats of the study: The study found that naive, central memory and Treg TCRB repertoires appeared more similar in patients than in healthy donors.

cDNA synthesis used the whole RNA isolate, giving expressed TCRB sequences. Assay: immunoSEQ multiplex PCR; the TCRdb copy retains only in-frame clones and omits some. The data hold some 410,000 clones, with 11% to 15% observed a single time. The sample holds a few counts of this clone. Its antigen remains unknown. V lost 4 bases and J 9 bases, leaving 19 bases between the germline ends. The CDR3 is 14 amino acids. The germline V gene has CDR1 GTSNPN and CDR2 SVGIG (reference sequence). V and J are TRBV30 and TRBJ2-1; possibly TRBD2 for D (6 bases). The sample was naive CD4+ T cells from blood. This clonotype was sampled from a young man in good health. The CDR3 is CAWTKLRGFGEQFF. DNA of the CDR3: TGTGCCTGGACGAAGCTCCGGGGGTTCGGTGAGCAGTTCTTC. Filled out from reference TRBV30 and TRBJ2-1, the complete variable domain reads SQTIHQWPATLVQPVGSPLSLECTVEGTSNPNLYWYRQAAGRGLQLLFYSVGIGQISSEVPQNLSASRPQDRQFILSSKKLLLSDSGFYLCAWTKLRGFGEQFFGPGTRLTVL.